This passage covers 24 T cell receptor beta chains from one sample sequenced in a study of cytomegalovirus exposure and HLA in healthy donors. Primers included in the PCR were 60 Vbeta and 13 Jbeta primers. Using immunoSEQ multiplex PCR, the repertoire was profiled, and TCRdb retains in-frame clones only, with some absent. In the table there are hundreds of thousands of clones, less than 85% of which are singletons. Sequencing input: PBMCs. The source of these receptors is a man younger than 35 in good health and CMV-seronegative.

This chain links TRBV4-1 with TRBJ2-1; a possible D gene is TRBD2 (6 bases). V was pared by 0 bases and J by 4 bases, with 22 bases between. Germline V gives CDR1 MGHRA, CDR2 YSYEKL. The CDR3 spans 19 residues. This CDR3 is CASSQEGSLSRDEYNEQFF. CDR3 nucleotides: TGCGCCAGCAGCCAAGAAGGGTCTCTCTCGCGGGATGAATACAATGAGCAGTTCTTC.

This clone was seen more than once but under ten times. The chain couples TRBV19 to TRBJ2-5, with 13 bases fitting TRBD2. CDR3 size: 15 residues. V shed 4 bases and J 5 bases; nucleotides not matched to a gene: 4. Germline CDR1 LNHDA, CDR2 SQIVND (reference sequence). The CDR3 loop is CASSRRTSGSETQYF. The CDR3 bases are TGTGCCAGTAGTAGACGGACTAGCGGGAGTGAGACCCAGTACTTC.

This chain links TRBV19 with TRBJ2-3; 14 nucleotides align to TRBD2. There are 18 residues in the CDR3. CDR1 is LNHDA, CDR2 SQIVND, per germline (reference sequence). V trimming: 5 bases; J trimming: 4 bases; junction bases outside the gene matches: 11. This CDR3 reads CASSPGRLAGGLPDTQYF. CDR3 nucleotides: TGTGCCAGTAGTCCAGGGAGACTAGCGGGAGGGCTGCCAGATACGCAGTATTTT.

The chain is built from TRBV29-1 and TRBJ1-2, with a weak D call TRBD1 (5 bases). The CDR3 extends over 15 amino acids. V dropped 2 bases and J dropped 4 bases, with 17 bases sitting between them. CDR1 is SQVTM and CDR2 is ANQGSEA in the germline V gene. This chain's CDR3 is CSVELVRETIYGYTF. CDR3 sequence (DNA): TGCAGCGTTGAACTCGTCAGGGAAACTATCTATGGCTACACCTTC.

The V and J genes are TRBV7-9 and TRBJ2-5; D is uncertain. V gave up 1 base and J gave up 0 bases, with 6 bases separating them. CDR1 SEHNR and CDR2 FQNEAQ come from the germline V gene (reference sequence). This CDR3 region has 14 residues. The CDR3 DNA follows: TGTGCCAGCAGCTTAGTTCCAGACCAAGAGACCCAGTACTTC. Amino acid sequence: CASSLVPDQETQYF.

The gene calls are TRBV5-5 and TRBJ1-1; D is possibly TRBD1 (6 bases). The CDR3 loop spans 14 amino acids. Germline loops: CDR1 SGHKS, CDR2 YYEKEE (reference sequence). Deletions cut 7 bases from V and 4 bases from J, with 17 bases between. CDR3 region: CASGGAGTVTEAFF. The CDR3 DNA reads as TGTGCCAGCGGGGGGGCCGGAACTGTCACTGAAGCTTTCTTT.

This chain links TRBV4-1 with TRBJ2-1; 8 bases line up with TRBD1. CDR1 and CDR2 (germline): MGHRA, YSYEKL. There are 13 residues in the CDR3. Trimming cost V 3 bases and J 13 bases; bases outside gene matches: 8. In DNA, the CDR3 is TGCGCCAGCAGCCAGGGACAGGTGATGGAACAGTTCTTC. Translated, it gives CASSQGQVMEQFF.

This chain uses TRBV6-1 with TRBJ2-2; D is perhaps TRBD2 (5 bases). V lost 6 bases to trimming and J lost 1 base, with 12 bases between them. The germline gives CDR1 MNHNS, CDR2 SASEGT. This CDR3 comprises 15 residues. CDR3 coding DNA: TGTGCCAGCAGGTTCGGTCGGGGGAACACCGGGGAGCTGTTTTTT. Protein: CASRFGRGNTGELFF.

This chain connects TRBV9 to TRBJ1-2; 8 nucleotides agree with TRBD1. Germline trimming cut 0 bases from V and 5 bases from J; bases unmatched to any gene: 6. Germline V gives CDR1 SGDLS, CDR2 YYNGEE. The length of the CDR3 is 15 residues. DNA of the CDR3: TGTGCCAGCAGCGTAGGAGGACAGGGCCAATATGGCTACACCTTC. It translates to CASSVGGQGQYGYTF.

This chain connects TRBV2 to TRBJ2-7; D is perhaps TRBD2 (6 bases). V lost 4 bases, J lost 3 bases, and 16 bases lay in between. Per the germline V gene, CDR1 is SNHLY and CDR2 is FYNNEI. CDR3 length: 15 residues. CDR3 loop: CASSAHRDFYYEQYF. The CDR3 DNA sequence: TGTGCCAGCAGTGCTCACCGGGACTTTTACTACGAGCAGTACTTC.

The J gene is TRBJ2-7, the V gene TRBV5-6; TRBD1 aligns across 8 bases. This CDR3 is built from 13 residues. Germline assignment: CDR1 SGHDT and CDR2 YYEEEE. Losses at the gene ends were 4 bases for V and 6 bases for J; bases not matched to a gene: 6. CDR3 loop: CASSPGQGGEQYF. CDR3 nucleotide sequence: TGTGCCAGCAGCCCAGGACAGGGCGGCGAGCAGTACTTC.

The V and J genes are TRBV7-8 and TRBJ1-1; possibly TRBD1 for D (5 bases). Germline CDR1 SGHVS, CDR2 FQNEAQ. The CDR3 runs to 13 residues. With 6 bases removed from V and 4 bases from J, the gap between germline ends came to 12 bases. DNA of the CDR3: TGTGCCAGCAGGTCCGGCCAGGGCACTGAAGCTTTCTTT. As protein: CASRSGQGTEAFF.

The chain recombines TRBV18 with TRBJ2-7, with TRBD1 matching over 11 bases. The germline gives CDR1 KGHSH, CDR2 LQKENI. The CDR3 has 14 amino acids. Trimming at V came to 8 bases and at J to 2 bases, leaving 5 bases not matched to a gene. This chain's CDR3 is CASAPGQGAYEQYF. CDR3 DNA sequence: TGTGCCAGCGCCCCGGGACAGGGGGCCTACGAGCAGTACTTC.

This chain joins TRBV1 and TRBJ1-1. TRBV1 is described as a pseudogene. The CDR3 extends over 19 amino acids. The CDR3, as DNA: TGCACCAGCAGCCAAGATTGGGCGGAATGCGGGGAATATATCACTGAAGCTTTCTTT. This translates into CTSSQDWAECGEYITEAFF.

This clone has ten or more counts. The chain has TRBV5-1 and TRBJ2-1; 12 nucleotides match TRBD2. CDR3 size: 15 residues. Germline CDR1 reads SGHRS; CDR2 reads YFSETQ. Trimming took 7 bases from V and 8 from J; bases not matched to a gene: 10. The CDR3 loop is CASEKTSGRVDEQFF. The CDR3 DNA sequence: TGCGCCAGCGAGAAGACTAGCGGGAGAGTTGATGAGCAGTTCTTC. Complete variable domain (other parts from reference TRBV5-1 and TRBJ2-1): KAGVTQTPRYLIKTRGQQVTLSCSPISGHRSVSWYQQTPGQGLQFLFEYFSETQRNKGNFPGRFSGRQFSNSRSEMNVSTLELGDSALYLCASEKTSGRVDEQFFGPGTRLTVL.

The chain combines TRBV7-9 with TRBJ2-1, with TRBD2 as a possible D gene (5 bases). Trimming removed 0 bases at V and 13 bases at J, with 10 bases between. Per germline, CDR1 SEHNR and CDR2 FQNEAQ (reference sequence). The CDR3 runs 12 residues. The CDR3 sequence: CASSLARAAQFF. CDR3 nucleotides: TGTGCCAGCAGCTTAGCGAGGGCTGCCCAGTTCTTC.

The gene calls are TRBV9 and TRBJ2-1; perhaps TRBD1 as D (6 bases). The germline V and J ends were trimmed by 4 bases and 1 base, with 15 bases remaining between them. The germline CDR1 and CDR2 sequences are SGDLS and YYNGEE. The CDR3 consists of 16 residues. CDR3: CASSPADRRSYNEQFF. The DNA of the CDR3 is TGTGCCAGCAGCCCAGCCGACAGGAGATCCTACAATGAGCAGTTCTTC.

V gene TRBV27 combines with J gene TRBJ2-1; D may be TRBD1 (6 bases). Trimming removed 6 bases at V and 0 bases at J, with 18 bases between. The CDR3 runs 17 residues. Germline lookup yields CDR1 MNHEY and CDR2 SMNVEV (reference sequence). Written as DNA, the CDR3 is TGTGCCAGCAGCCTAGGGGGAACGCGGAGCTCCTACAATGAGCAGTTCTTC. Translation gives CASSLGGTRSSYNEQFF.

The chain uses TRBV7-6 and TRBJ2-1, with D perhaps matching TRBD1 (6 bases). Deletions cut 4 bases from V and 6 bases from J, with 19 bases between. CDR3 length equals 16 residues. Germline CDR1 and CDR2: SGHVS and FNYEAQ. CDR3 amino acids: CASSSPWGPRGNEQFF. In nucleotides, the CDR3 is TGTGCCAGCAGCTCACCCTGGGGGCCAAGGGGCAATGAGCAGTTCTTC.

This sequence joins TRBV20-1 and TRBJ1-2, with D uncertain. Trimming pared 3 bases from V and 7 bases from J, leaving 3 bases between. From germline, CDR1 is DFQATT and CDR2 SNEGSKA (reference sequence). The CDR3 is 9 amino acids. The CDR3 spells CSASSGYTF. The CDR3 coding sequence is TGCAGTGCTAGTAGTGGCTACACCTTC.

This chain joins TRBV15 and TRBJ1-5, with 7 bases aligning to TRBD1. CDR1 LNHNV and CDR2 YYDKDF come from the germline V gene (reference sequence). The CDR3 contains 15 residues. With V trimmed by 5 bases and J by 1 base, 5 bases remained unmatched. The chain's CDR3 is CATSGGDSSNQPQHF. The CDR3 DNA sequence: TGTGCCACCAGCGGAGGGGACAGCAGCAATCAGCCCCAGCATTTT.

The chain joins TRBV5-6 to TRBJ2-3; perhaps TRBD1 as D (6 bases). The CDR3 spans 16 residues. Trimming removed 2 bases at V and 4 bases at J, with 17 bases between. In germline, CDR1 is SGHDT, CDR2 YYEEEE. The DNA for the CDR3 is TGTGCCAGCAGCTTTTACAGGGTAGTTGGCGCAGATACGCAGTATTTT. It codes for CASSFYRVVGADTQYF.

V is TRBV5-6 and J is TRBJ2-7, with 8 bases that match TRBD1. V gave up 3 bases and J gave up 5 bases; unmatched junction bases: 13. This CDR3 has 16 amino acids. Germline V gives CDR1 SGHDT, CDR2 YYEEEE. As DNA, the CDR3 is TGTGCCAGCAGCTCGTTCGGACAGGGTCTCTCTGACGAGCAGTACTTC. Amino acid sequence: CASSSFGQGLSDEQYF.

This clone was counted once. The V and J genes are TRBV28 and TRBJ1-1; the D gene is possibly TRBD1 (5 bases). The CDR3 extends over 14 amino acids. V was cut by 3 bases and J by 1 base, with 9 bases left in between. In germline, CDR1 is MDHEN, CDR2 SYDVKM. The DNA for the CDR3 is TGTGCCAGCAGTTTGAGACAGCCGAACACTGAAGCTTTCTTT. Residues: CASSLRQPNTEAFF.